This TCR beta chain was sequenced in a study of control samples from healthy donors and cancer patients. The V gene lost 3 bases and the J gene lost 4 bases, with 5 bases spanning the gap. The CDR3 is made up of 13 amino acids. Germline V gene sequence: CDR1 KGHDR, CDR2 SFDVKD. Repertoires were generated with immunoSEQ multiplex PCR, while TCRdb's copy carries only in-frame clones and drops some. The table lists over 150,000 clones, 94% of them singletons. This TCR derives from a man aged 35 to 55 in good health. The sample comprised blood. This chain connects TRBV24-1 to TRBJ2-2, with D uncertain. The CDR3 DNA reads TGTGCCACCAGTGATCTAATCACCGGGGAGCTGTTTTTT. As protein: CATSDLITGELFF.